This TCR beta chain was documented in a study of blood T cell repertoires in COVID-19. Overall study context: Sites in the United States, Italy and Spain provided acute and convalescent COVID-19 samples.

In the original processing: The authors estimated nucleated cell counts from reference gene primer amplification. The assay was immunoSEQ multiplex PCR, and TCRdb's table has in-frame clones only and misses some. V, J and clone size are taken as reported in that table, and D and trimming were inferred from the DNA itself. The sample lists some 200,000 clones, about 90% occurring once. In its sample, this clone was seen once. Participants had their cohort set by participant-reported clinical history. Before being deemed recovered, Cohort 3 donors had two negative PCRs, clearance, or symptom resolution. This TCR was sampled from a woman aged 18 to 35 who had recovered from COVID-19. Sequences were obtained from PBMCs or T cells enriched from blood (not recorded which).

Written as DNA, the CDR3 is TGTGCCAGCGAGGGAGTCAGGGGGCTGAACACTGAAGCTTTCTTT. Encoded protein: CASEGVRGLNTEAFF. The chain joins TRBV25-1 to TRBJ1-1; 8 nucleotides match TRBD1. Trimming at V came to 8 bases and at J to 0 bases, leaving 8 bases not matched to a gene. The CDR3 runs 15 residues. The germline V gene encodes CDR1 MGHDK and CDR2 SYGVNS.